The T cell receptor (beta chain) described here comes from a study of blood T cell repertoires in COVID-19. The length of the CDR3 is 14 residues. Germline-derived CDR1 and CDR2 are SGDLS and YYNGEE. Trimming pared 2 bases from V and 0 bases from J, leaving 7 bases between. Produced via immunoSEQ multiplex PCR; TCRdb's table is partial and in-frame only. The table lists about 170,000 clones, approximately 85% of them singletons, with roughly 1.3% in the top ten. The source is a man in his sixties who had recovered from COVID-19. Sequencing was carried out using peripheral blood. V usage is TRBV9 and J usage is TRBJ2-3, with D unresolved. The CDR3 spells CASSVLTSTDTQYF. The CDR3 region has the DNA TGTGCCAGCAGCGTGCTCACTAGCACAGATACGCAGTATTTT.